This T cell receptor (beta chain) was identified in a study of OX40 agonist ivuxolimab in advanced cancers. Points from the study as a whole: Among the lowest levels of clonal expansion were found in partial responders at 0.1-3.0 mg/kg. Compared with CD4+, CD8+ T cells on average had more expanded clones.

Repertoires were generated with immunoSEQ multiplex PCR, while TCRdb's copy carries only in-frame clones and drops some. This table holds 90,000 to 150,000 clones, 85% to 90% found once. This clone was picked up one time. Its antigen is not known. The CDR3 is 15 amino acids. Trimming took 0 bases from V and 5 from J, leaving 14 bases between them. In germline, CDR1 is MGHRA, CDR2 YSYEKL. Autoimmune disease history or systemic immunosuppression meant exclusion. Samples were taken at baseline and on day 1 of cycles 4 and 7. The source material was CD4+ or CD8+ T cells sorted from blood, sampled in a trial of the OX40 agonist ivuxolimab. This chain joins TRBV4-1 and TRBJ2-7; D may be TRBD1 (6 bases). This TCR came from an adult with an advanced solid tumor such as melanoma, head and neck, liver or kidney cancer. The CDR3 DNA is TGCGCCAGCAGCCAAGATTTTAGCAGGGGCCACGAGCAGTACTTC. It is translated as CASSQDFSRGHEQYF.